This T cell receptor (beta chain) was recorded in a study of T cells in localized non-small cell lung cancer. Study results and caveats: In adjacent lung, a median around 50 of the top 100 tumor clones were found.

Remarks on this clone: The target antigen is unknown.

The length of the CDR3 is 11 residues. Trimming removed 2 bases at V and 11 bases at J, with 6 bases between. Germline V lookup: CDR1 MNHEY, CDR2 SMNVEV (reference sequence). Sequencing used immunoSEQ multiplex PCR; TCRdb keeps in-frame clones, though not all of them. The table lists around 79,000 clones, roughly 75% of them singletons. The chain has TRBV27 and TRBJ2-2; D is undetermined. This receptor was taken from a man aged 35 to 70 with stage II squamous cell lung carcinoma. The material sequenced was PBMCs, taken before any cancer treatment. The CDR3 region is CASSLNRELFF. The CDR3 coding sequence is TGTGCCAGCAGTTTAAACAGAGAGCTGTTTTTT.